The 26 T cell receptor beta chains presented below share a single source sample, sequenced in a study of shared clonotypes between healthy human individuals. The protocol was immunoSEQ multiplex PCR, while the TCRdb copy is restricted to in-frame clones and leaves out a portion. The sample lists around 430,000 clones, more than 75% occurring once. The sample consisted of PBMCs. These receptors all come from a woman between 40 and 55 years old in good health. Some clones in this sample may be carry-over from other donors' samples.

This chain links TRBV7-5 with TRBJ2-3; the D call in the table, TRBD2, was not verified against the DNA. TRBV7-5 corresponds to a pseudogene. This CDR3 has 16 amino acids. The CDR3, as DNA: TGTGCCAGAAGCCCGGGACTAGCGGGAGCGGTAGATACGCAGTATTTT. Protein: CARSPGLAGAVDTQYF.

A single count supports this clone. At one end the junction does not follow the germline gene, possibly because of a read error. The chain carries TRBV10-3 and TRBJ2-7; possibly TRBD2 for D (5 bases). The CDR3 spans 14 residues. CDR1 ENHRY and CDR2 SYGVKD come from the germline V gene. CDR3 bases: TGTGCCATCAGTGAGTTAGCGAGCTCCTCCGAGCAGTACTTC. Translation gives CAISELASSSEQYF.

The CDR3 loop is CASSYAGTDYYGYTF. The CDR3 DNA sequence: TGTGCCAGCAGTTACGCCGGGACGGACTACTATGGCTACACCTTC. The gene calls are TRBV6-5 and TRBJ1-2; D possibly corresponds to TRBD1 (5 bases). The CDR3 consists of 15 residues. Trimming stripped 2 bases from V and 3 bases from J, with 13 bases between. Germline V gene data show CDR1 as MNHEY and CDR2 as SVGAGI.

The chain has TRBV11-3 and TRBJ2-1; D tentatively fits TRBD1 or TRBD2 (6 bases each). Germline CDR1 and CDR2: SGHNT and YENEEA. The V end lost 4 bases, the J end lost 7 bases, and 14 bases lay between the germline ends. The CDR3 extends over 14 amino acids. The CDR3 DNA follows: TGTGCCAGCAGCTCCAGACAAGGGGGGAATGAGCAGTTCTTC. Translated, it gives CASSSRQGGNEQFF.

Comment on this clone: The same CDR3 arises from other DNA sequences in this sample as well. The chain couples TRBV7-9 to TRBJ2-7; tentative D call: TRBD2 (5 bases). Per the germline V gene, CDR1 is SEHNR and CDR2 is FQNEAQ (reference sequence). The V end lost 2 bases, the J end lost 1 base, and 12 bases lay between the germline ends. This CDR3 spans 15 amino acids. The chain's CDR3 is CASSLLAGASYEQYF. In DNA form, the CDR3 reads TGTGCCAGCAGCTTACTCGCGGGCGCGTCCTACGAGCAGTACTTC.

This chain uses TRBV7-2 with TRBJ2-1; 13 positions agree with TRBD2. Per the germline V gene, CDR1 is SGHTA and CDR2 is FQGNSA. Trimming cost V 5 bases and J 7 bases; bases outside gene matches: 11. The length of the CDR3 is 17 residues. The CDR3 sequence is CASSQRGTSGNKNEQFF. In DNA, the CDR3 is TGTGCCAGCAGCCAAAGGGGGACTAGCGGGAATAAAAATGAGCAGTTCTTC.

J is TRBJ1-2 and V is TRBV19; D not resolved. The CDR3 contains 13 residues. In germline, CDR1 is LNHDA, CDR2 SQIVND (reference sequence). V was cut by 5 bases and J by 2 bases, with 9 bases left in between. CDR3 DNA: TGTGCCAGTAGTGTTCGGGTGAACTATGGCTACACCTTC. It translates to CASSVRVNYGYTF.

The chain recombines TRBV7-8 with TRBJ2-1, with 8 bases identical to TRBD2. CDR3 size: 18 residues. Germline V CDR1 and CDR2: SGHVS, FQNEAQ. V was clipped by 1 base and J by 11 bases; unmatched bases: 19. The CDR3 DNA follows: TGTGCCAGCAGCTTAGGGGGCGGGGGTAGCGGGATTGGTGATAAGCAGTTCTTC. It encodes CASSLGGGGSGIGDKQFF.

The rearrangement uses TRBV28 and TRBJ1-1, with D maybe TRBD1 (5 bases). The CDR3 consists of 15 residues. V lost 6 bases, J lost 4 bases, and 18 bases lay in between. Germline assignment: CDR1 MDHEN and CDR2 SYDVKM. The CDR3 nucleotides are TGTGCCAGCAGGCTAGGCCTTGGGGGATTCACTGAAGCTTTCTTT. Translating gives CASRLGLGGFTEAFF.

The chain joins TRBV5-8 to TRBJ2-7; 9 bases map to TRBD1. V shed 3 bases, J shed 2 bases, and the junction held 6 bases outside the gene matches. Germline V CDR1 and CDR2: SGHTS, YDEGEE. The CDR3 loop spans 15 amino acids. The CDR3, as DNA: TGTGCCAGCAGCTCGGGGACAGGGTATACCTACGAGCAGTACTTC. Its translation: CASSSGTGYTYEQYF.

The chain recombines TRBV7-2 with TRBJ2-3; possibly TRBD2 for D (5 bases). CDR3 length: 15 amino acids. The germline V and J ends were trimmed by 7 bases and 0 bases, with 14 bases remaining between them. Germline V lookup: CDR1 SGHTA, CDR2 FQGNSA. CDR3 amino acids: CASTPEGTSTDTQYF. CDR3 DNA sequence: TGTGCCAGCACCCCAGAGGGAACTAGCACAGATACGCAGTATTTT.

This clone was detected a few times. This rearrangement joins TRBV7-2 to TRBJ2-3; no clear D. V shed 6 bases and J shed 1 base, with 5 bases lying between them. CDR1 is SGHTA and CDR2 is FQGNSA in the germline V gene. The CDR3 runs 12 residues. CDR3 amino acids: CASSTRTDTQYF. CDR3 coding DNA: TGTGCCAGCAGTACCCGCACAGATACGCAGTATTTT.

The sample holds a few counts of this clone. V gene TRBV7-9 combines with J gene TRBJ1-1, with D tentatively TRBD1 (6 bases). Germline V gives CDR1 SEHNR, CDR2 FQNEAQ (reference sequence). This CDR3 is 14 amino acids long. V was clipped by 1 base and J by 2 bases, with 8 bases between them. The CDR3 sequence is CASSLGQVNTEAFF. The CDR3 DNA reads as TGTGCCAGCAGCTTAGGACAGGTTAACACTGAAGCTTTCTTT.

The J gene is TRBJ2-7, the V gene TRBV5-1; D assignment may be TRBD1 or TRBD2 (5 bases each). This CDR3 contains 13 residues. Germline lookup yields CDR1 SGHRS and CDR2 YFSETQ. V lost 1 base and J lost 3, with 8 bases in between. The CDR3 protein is CASSLRGGYEQYF. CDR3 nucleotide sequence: TGCGCCAGCAGCTTGCGGGGCGGCTACGAGCAGTACTTC.

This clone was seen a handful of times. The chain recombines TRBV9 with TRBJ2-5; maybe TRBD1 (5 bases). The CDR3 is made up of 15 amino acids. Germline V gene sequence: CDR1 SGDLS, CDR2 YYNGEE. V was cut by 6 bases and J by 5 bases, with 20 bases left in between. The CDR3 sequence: CASNKIGEERETQYF. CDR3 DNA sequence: TGTGCCAGCAATAAAATAGGGGAAGAAAGGGAGACCCAGTACTTC.

The CDR3, as DNA: TGCGCCAGCAGCCCGGGGGGACAGGAATTCGCCGGGGAGCTGTTTTTT. This encodes CASSPGGQEFAGELFF. V usage is TRBV5-1 and J usage is TRBJ2-2, with D possibly TRBD1 on 8 matching bases. The length of the CDR3 is 16 residues. The germline V and J ends were trimmed by 4 bases and 6 bases, with 19 bases remaining between them. Germline V gene sequence: CDR1 SGHRS, CDR2 YFSETQ.

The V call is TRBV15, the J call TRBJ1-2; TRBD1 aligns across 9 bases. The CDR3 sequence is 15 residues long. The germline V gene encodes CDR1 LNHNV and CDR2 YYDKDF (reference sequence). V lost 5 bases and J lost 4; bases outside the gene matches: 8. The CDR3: CATSPLGQGSYGYTF. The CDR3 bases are TGTGCCACCAGCCCTCTGGGACAGGGATCCTATGGCTACACCTTC.

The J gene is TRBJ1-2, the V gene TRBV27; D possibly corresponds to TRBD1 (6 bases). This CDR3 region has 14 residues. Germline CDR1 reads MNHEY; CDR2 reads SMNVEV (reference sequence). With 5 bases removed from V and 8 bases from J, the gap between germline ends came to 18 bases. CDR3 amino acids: CASSPRRGGGGYTF. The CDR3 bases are TGTGCCAGCAGTCCCCGGCGGGGGGGCGGAGGCTACACCTTC.

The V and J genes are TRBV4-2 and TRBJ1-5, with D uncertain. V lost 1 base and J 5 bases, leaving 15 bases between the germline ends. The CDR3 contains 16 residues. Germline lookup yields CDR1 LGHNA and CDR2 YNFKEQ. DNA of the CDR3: TGTGCCAGCAGCCAAGTTTCGGCAACCAACGATCAGCCCCAGCATTTT. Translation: CASSQVSATNDQPQHF.

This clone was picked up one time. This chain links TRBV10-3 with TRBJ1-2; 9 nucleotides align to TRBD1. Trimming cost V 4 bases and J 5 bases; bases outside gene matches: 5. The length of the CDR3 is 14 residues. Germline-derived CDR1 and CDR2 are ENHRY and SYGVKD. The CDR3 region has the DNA TGTGCCATCAGTGGCGCGGGACAGGGTTATGGCTACACCTTC. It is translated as CAISGAGQGYGYTF.

This CDR3 reads CASMAVKTGGTGELFF. Written as DNA, the CDR3 is TGTGCCAGCATGGCTGTAAAGACGGGGGGCACCGGGGAGCTGTTTTTT. The chain joins TRBV2 to TRBJ2-2; TRBD2 matches at 7 bases. The CDR3 contains 16 residues. Looked up from germline, CDR1 is SNHLY and CDR2 is FYNNEI. V lost 7 bases and J lost 4; bases outside the gene matches: 12. The entire variable domain, with the rest obtained from reference TRBV2 and TRBJ2-2, is as follows: EPEVTQTPSHQVTQMGQEVILRCVPISNHLYFYWYRQILGQKVEFLVSFYNNEISEKSEIFDDQFSVERPDGSNFTLKIRSTKLEDSAMYFCASMAVKTGGTGELFFGEGSRLTVL.

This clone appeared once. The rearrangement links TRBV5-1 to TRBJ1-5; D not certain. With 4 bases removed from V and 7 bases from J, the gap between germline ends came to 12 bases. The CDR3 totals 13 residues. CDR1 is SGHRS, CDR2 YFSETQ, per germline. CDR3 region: CASSTHLGQPQHF. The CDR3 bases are TGCGCCAGCAGCACCCACCTTGGACAGCCCCAGCATTTT.

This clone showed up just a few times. CDR3 in DNA: TGTGCCAGCAGCGCTAGCGCCCAGAGCTCCTACGAGCAGTACTTC. Translated: CASSASAQSSYEQYF. V gene TRBV5-5 combines with J gene TRBJ2-7; tentative D call: TRBD2 (6 bases). Per germline, CDR1 SGHKS and CDR2 YYEKEE (reference sequence). V was pared by 4 bases and J by 0 bases, with 14 bases between. The CDR3 extends over 15 amino acids.

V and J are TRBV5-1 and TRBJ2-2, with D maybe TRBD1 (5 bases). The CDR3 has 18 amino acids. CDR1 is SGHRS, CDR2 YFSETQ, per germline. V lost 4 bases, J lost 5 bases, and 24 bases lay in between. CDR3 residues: CASSERGSTRTGTGELFF. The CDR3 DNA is TGCGCCAGCAGCGAAAGGGGTTCCACTCGAACAGGAACCGGGGAGCTGTTTTTT.

CDR3: CAWSGLAYEQYF. In nucleotides, the CDR3 is TGTGCCTGGAGTGGGCTGGCCTACGAGCAGTACTTC. The V call is TRBV30, the J call TRBJ2-7; D gene ambiguous. Germline-derived CDR1 and CDR2 are GTSNPN and SVGIG (reference sequence). This CDR3 spans 12 amino acids. V shed 1 base and J shed 2 bases, with 6 bases lying between them.

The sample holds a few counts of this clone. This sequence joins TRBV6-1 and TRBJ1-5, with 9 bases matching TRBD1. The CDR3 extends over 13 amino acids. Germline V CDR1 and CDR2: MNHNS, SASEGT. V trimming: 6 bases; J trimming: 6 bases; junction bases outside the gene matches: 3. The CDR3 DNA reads TGTGCCAGCAGCCCGGGACAGGGTCAGCCCCAGCATTTT. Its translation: CASSPGQGQPQHF.